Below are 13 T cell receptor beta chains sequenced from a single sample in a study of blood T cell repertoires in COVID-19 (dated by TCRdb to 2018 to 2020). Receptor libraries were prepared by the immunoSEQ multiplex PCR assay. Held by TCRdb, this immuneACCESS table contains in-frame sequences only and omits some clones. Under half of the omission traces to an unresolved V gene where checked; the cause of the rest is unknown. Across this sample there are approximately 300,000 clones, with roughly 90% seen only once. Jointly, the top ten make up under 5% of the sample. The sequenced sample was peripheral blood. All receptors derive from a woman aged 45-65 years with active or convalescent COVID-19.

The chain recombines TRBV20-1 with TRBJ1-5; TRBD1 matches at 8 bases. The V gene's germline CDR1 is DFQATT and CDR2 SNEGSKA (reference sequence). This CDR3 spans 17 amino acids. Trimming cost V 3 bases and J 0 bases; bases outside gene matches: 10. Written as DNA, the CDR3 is TGCAGTGCTAGTACAGTCCCGGGACAGGATAGCAATCAGCCCCAGCATTTT. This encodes CSASTVPGQDSNQPQHF.

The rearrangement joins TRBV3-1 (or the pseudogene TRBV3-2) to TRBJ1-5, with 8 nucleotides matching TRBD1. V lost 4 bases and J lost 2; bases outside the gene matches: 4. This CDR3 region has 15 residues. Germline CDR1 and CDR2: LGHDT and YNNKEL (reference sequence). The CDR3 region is CASSLGTGGNQPQHF. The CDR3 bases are TGTGCCAGCAGCCTTGGGACAGGCGGCAATCAGCCCCAGCATTTT.

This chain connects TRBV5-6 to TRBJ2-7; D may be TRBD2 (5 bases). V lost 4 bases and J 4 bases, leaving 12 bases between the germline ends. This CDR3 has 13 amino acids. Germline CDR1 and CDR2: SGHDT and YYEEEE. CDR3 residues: CASSQWRTYEQYF. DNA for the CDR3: TGTGCCAGCAGCCAGTGGAGGACTTACGAGCAGTACTTC.

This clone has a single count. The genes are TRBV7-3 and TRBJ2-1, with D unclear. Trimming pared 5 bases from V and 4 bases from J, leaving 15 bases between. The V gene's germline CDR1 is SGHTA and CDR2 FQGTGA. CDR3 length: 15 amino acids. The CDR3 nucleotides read TGTGCCAGCAGCCACGGTGGAGCCCCGTACAATGAGCAGTTCTTC. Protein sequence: CASSHGGAPYNEQFF.

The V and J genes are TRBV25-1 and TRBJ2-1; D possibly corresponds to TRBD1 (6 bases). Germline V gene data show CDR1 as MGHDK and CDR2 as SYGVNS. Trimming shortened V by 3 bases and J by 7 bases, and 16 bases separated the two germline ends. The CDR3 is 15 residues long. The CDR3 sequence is CASSEFWDQGNEQFF. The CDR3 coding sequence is TGTGCCAGCAGTGAGTTCTGGGACCAGGGGAATGAGCAGTTCTTC.

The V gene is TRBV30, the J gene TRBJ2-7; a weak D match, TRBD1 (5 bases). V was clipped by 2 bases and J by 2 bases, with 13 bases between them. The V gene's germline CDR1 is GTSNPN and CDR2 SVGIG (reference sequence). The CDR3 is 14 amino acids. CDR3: CAWSSGQGTYEQYF. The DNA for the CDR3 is TGTGCCTGGAGTAGTGGCCAGGGTACCTACGAGCAGTACTTC.

The CDR3 is CASSQDPVAWRTF. DNA of the CDR3: TGCGCCAGCAGCCAAGATCCCGTTGCGTGGAGGACCTTC. This chain connects TRBV4-3 to TRBJ1-2, with D unresolved. CDR1 and CDR2 from the germline V gene are LGHNA and YSLEER. The CDR3 runs 13 residues. With 0 bases removed from V and 14 bases from J, the gap between germline ends came to 16 bases.

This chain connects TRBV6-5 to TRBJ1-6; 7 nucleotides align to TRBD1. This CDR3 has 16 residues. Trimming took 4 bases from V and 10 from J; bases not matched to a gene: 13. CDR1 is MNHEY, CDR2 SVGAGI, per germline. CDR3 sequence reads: CASSFRQRDSRSPLHF. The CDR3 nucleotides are TGTGCCAGCAGTTTCCGACAAAGGGACAGCAGATCACCCCTCCACTTT.

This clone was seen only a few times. The CDR3 DNA reads TGTGCCTGGAGTGTACGAAGGACGGGAACCTTCGGTGGCTACACCTTC. It codes for CAWSVRRTGTFGGYTF. V and J are TRBV30 and TRBJ1-2; D is undetermined. CDR3 size: 16 residues. V was pared by 0 bases and J by 7 bases, with 21 bases between. Germline V CDR1 and CDR2: GTSNPN, SVGIG (reference sequence).

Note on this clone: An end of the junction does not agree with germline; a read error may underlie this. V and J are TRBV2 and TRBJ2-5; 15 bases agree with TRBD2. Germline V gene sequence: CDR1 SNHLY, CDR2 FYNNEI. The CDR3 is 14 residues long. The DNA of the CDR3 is TGTGCCAGCAGGGGGGGACTAGCGGGAGGCCCCAGCGACTTC. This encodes CASRGGLAGGPSDF.

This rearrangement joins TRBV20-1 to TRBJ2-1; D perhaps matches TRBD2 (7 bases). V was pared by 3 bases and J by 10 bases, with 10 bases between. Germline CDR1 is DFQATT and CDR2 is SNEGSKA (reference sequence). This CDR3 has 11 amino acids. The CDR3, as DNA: TGCAGTGCTAGGGGGGGGCAGGAGCAGTTCTTC. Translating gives CSARGGQEQFF.

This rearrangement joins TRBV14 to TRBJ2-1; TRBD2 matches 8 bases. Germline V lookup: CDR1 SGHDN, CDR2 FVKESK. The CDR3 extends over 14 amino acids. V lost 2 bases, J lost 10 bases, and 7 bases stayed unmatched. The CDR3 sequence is CASSQPGLGSEQFF. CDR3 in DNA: TGTGCCAGCAGCCAACCGGGACTAGGCTCGGAGCAGTTCTTC.

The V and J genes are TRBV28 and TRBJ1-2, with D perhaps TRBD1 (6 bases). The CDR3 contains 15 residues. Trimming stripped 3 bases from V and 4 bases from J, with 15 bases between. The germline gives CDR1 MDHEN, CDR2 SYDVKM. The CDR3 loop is CASSLSGARFYGYTF. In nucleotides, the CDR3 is TGTGCCAGCAGTTTGTCAGGGGCGCGCTTCTATGGCTACACCTTC.